The source of this T cell receptor beta chain is a study of OX40 agonist ivuxolimab in advanced cancers. This clone was seen a single time. Profiled with immunoSEQ multiplex PCR; TCRdb holds only in-frame clones, not every one. The sample has 81,000 or so clones; more than 75% are singletons. Germline V lookup: CDR1 SGHNT, CDR2 YYREEE (reference sequence). The CDR3 consists of 11 residues. With 3 bases removed from V and 2 bases from J, the gap between germline ends came to 3 bases. The chain uses TRBV5-4 and TRBJ2-7; D remains ambiguous. Material: CD4+ or CD8+ T cells sorted from blood, obtained in a trial of the OX40 agonist ivuxolimab. The sequence was collected from an adult with an advanced solid tumor such as melanoma, head and neck, liver or kidney cancer. The CDR3 DNA reads as TGTGCCAGCAGCTCCGCCTACGAGCAGTACTTC. It is translated as CASSSAYEQYF.